The 25 T cell receptor beta chains below come from one sample, sequenced in a study of response to subunit inactivated influenza vaccine. TCRdb re-called the RT-PCR reads through MiXCR, storing one row per CDR3 protein. The table records about 500,000 distinct CDR3 sequences, more than 15% of them present only once. The specimen was CD4+ T cells sorted from PBMCs, collected roughly 24 months after vaccination. These receptors were taken from a man aged 50-75 years who received an inactivated influenza vaccine.

The V call is TRBV20-1, the J call TRBJ1-4; a possible D gene is TRBD1 (6 bases). The CDR3 length is 13 residues. V lost 3 bases, J lost 5 bases, and 10 bases lay in between. The V gene's germline CDR1 is DFQATT and CDR2 SNEGSKA (reference sequence). CDR3 protein: CSARSRGNEKLFF. CDR3 bases: TGCAGTGCTAGGAGTAGGGGGAATGAAAAACTGTTTTTT.

In its sample, this clonotype was seen a few times. V and J are TRBV27 and TRBJ2-1, with D uncertain. V lost 0 bases, J lost 7 bases, and 7 bases lay in between. CDR3 length: 13 amino acids. The germline gives CDR1 MNHEY, CDR2 SMNVEV (reference sequence). DNA for the CDR3: TGTGCCAGCAGTTTATCGTCCTCGAATGAGCAGTTCTTC. Protein sequence: CASSLSSSNEQFF.

This clonotype has just a few counts. V and J are TRBV10-3 and TRBJ2-1; TRBD2 matches at 14 bases. The germline CDR1 and CDR2 sequences are ENHRY and SYGVKD. The CDR3 runs 14 residues. The J segment lost 4 bases and the V segment lost 10 bases, leaving 3 bases of the junction unmatched. The CDR3 region has the DNA TGTGCCACCTGGACTAGCGGGAGGTACAATGAGCAGTTCTTC. It yields the protein CATWTSGRYNEQFF.

The rearrangement links TRBV20-1 to TRBJ2-1; 8 bases agree with TRBD2. The CDR3 runs to 16 residues. V lost 2 bases, J lost 12 bases, and 18 bases stayed unmatched. Germline lookup yields CDR1 DFQATT and CDR2 SNEGSKA (reference sequence). The CDR3 DNA follows: TGCAGTGCTAGATCCCGGCGGGGGGCCCCCCCAATGCTGCAGTTCTTC. Translated, it gives CSARSRRGAPPMLQFF.

V and J are TRBV20-1 and TRBJ2-3; 10 nucleotides line up with TRBD2. Per the germline V gene, CDR1 is DFQATT and CDR2 is SNEGSKA (reference sequence). The CDR3 is made up of 13 amino acids. CDR3 residues: CSAHLAGEDTQYF. The CDR3 bases are TGCAGCGCCCATCTAGCGGGAGAAGATACGCAGTATTTT.

Many counts were recorded for this clonotype. V and J are TRBV20-1 and TRBJ2-7; 9 bases agree with TRBD2. The junction had 3 bases not matched to a gene; V was cut back by 0 bases and J by 9 bases. This CDR3 contains 12 residues. Germline values: CDR1 DFQATT, CDR2 SNEGSKA (reference sequence). The CDR3 sequence is CSARDGTSPQYF. CDR3 coding DNA: TGCAGTGCTAGAGATGGGACTAGCCCGCAGTACTTC.

The chain is built from TRBV3-1 and TRBJ2-7, with D unresolved. The V gene lost 4 bases and the J gene lost 3 bases, with 13 bases spanning the gap. CDR1 is LGHDT and CDR2 is YNNKEL in the germline V gene (reference sequence). The CDR3 consists of 14 residues. This chain's CDR3 is CASSLHGNLYEQYF. Written as DNA, the CDR3 is TGTGCCAGCAGCCTTCATGGCAACCTCTACGAGCAGTACTTC.

J is TRBJ2-4 and V is TRBV10-3, with 10 bases identical to TRBD1. The CDR3 spans 18 residues. Germline assignment: CDR1 ENHRY and CDR2 SYGVKD. The trim removed 1 base at V and 0 bases at J, leaving 6 bases unmatched. The CDR3 spells CAISEWTGGTAAKNIQYF. The CDR3 coding sequence is TGTGCCATCAGTGAGTGGACAGGGGGTACGGCAGCCAAAAACATTCAGTACTTC.

This clonotype has a handful of counts. The genes are TRBV7-9 and TRBJ2-1; the D is unclear. V lost 6 bases and J lost 4, with 16 bases in between. Per germline, CDR1 SEHNR and CDR2 FQNEAQ (reference sequence). The CDR3 contains 15 residues. CDR3 coding DNA: TGTGCCAGCAGTCCGATGGGCATCTCGTACAATGAGCAGTTCTTC. It specifies CASSPMGISYNEQFF.

The sample holds a few counts of this clonotype. This rearrangement joins TRBV30 to TRBJ1-2, with a weak D call TRBD1 (5 bases). The CDR3 has 15 residues. The V gene lost 3 bases and the J gene lost 3 bases, with 17 bases spanning the gap. Germline V gene sequence: CDR1 GTSNPN, CDR2 SVGIG (reference sequence). The CDR3 nucleotides are TGTGCCTGGAGCAGGACAACCAAACCTTACTATGGCTACACCTTC. Encoded protein: CAWSRTTKPYYGYTF. Looking up the rest from reference TRBV30 and TRBJ1-2 gives the full variable domain: SQTIHQWPATLVQPVGSPLSLECTVEGTSNPNLYWYRQAAGRGLQLLFYSVGIGQISSEVPQNLSASRPQDRQFILSSKKLLLSDSGFYLCAWSRTTKPYYGYTFGSGTRLTVV.

The gene calls are TRBV4-2 and TRBJ2-3; TRBD2 agrees at 8 bases. The germline CDR1 and CDR2 sequences are LGHNA and YNFKEQ. The CDR3 has 16 amino acids. J lost 1 base, V lost 1 base, and 4 bases had no gene match. This chain's CDR3 is CASSQGGRGGTDTQYF. CDR3 DNA sequence: TGTGCCAGCAGCCAAGGAGGGCGGGGGGGCACAGATACGCAGTATTTT.

This clonotype was counted between two and nine times. The CDR3 spells CASSLMATLSGANVLTF. The DNA for the CDR3 is TGTGCCAGCAGTTTGATGGCAACACTATCTGGGGCCAACGTCCTGACTTTC. The gene calls are TRBV28 and TRBJ2-6; no clear D gene. CDR3 size: 17 residues. Between the trimmed V and J ends, which lost 3 bases and 1 base, there was a span of 13 bases. Germline lookup yields CDR1 MDHEN and CDR2 SYDVKM.

The sample holds a few counts of this clonotype. The gene calls are TRBV12-3 or TRBV12-4 and TRBJ2-7; 8 positions agree with TRBD1. V was clipped by 0 bases and J by 3 bases; unmatched bases: 4. The CDR3 runs to 15 residues. The CDR3 DNA reads TGTGCCAGCAGTTTAGCGGCAGGGGGCGGCTACGAGCAGTACTTC. The encoded protein is CASSLAAGGGYEQYF.

A few counts support this clonotype. V and J are TRBV7-6 and TRBJ2-7, with TRBD2 as a possible D gene (6 bases). This CDR3 comprises 13 residues. Germline V gene sequence: CDR1 SGHVS, CDR2 FNYEAQ. V lost 8 bases and J lost 7, with 18 bases in between. The CDR3 reads CASSRMEGREQYF. CDR3 in DNA: TGTGCCAGCTCCCGGATGGAGGGGAGGGAGCAGTACTTC.

The chain has TRBV10-2 and TRBJ2-2, with 9 bases matching TRBD2. The CDR3 spans 17 residues. CDR1 is WSHSY, CDR2 SAAADI, per germline. V lost 7 bases, J lost 5 bases, and 14 bases stayed unmatched. CDR3 sequence: CASTSPRGGLGTGELFF. The DNA of the CDR3 is TGCGCCAGCACCTCCCCGCGGGGGGGCCTGGGGACCGGGGAGCTGTTTTTT.

This rearrangement joins TRBV29-1 to TRBJ2-5; D is unclear. The V gene's germline CDR1 is SQVTM and CDR2 ANQGSEA. V lost 4 bases and J lost 1, with 10 bases in between. CDR3 size: 13 residues. The DNA for the CDR3 is TGCAGCGTTGCTTGGCCGATCCAAGAGACCCAGTACTTC. This codes for CSVAWPIQETQYF.

This clonotype was found a few times. V usage is TRBV14 and J usage is TRBJ2-1; 7 positions agree with TRBD2. V was pared by 3 bases and J by 3 bases, with 14 bases of the junction left unmatched. The germline V gene encodes CDR1 SGHDN and CDR2 FVKESK. This CDR3 comprises 18 residues. The CDR3 spells CASSHRTILAPSYNEQFF. Written as DNA, the CDR3 is TGTGCCAGCAGCCACCGCACTATACTAGCGCCAAGCTACAATGAGCAGTTCTTC.

This sequence joins TRBV28 and TRBJ2-3; D tentatively fits TRBD1 or TRBD2 (7 bases each). There are 13 residues in the CDR3. The germline gives CDR1 MDHEN, CDR2 SYDVKM. V was pared by 6 bases and J by 4 bases, with 11 bases between. The chain's CDR3 is CASSPGGADTQYF. The DNA of the CDR3 is TGTGCCAGCAGCCCAGGGGGGGCAGATACGCAGTATTTT. Combining the CDR3 with reference TRBV28 and TRBJ2-3 gives the whole variable domain DVKVTQSSRYLVKRTGEKVFLECVQDMDHENMFWYRQDPGLGLRLIYFSYDVKMKEKGDIPEGYSVSREKKERFSLILESASTNQTSMYLCASSPGGADTQYFGPGTRLTVL.

The J gene is TRBJ2-3, the V gene TRBV12-3 or TRBV12-4; the D gene is possibly TRBD2 (6 bases). V lost 6 bases and J 0 bases, leaving 28 bases between the germline ends. This CDR3 has 20 residues. The CDR3 region has the DNA TGTGCCAGCAGCTATCGGACTTCGACGAGGGGAGGACGAAGCACAGATACGCAGTATTTT. Its translation: CASSYRTSTRGGRSTDTQYF.

V usage is TRBV6-1 and J usage is TRBJ1-2; no firm D call. Germline V gene data show CDR1 as MNHNS and CDR2 as SASEGT. CDR3 length: 13 residues. The ends were cut back, 5 bases at V and 8 bases at J, with 15 bases in the middle. The CDR3 DNA reads TGTGCCAGCAGTCCTTGGCAAGACCTCGGCTACACCTTC. It codes for CASSPWQDLGYTF.

The chain uses TRBV4-2 and TRBJ2-5; 7 bases are shared with TRBD2. Germline V gene lookup returns CDR1 LGHNA and CDR2 YNFKEQ. Losses at the gene ends were 3 bases for V and 5 bases for J; bases not matched to a gene: 6. The length of the CDR3 is 14 residues. DNA of the CDR3: TGTGCCAGCAGCCAGGGGGGGGTAGAGGAGACCCAGTACTTC. This translates into CASSQGGVEETQYF.

This clonotype occurred a few times. This chain connects TRBV4-2 to TRBJ1-4; 7 bases agree with TRBD1. This CDR3 contains 15 residues. Trimming at V came to 5 bases and at J to 8 bases, leaving 11 bases not matched to a gene. CDR1 is LGHNA and CDR2 is YNFKEQ in the germline V gene. The CDR3: CASSGDRAIGEKLFF. DNA for the CDR3: TGTGCCAGCAGCGGTGACAGGGCCATAGGCGAAAAACTGTTTTTT.

In this sample, this clonotype turned up a few times. The chain employs TRBV6-2 or TRBV6-3 and TRBJ2-1, with 7 positions matching TRBD2. Germline values: CDR1 MNHEY, CDR2 SVGEGT. Unmatched junction bases numbered 6, after V lost 2 bases and J lost 5 bases. The CDR3 consists of 15 residues. The CDR3 is CASSYASGLDNEQFF. The CDR3 bases are TGTGCCAGCAGTTACGCTAGCGGCCTTGACAATGAGCAGTTCTTC.

This clonotype was picked up a small number of times. The chain links TRBV12-3 or TRBV12-4 to TRBJ1-3; 7 bases are shared with TRBD1. The CDR3 is 15 amino acids. V dropped 1 base and J dropped 2; count of bases not matched to a gene: 2. The CDR3 DNA is TGTGCCAGCAGTTTAGGTGGGACAGCTGGAAACACCATATATTTT. Its protein product is CASSLGGTAGNTIYF.

This clonotype came up a few times. The rearrangement links TRBV2 to TRBJ1-2; no definite D call. V was clipped by 3 bases and J by 8 bases, with 13 bases between them. This CDR3 is 13 amino acids long. Germline assignment: CDR1 SNHLY and CDR2 FYNNEI. The CDR3 region has the DNA TGTGCCAGCAGTGAGCCTCTTCTCCTAGGCTACACCTTC. Translating it yields CASSEPLLLGYTF.